This T cell receptor beta chain was recovered during a study of shared clonotypes between healthy human individuals. Profiling relied on immunoSEQ multiplex PCR, and the TCRdb table lists in-frame clones only, not all of them. The sample shows 1,400,000 or so clones, just under 99% of them seen only once. CDR1 is MNHEY, CDR2 SVGAGI, per germline. Trimming removed 6 bases at V and 0 bases at J, with 13 bases between. This CDR3 is built from 15 residues. Into CD45RA+ naive and CD45RA-negative memory subsets, the CD4+ cells were split. This clonotype was sampled from a man aged 25 to 45 in good health. This chain connects TRBV6-5 to TRBJ2-3, with D unresolved. Source material: naive CD4+ T cells sorted from blood. Subset in this sample: CD45RA+ positively selected. The CDR3 loop reads CASSLSRFSTDTQYF. In DNA form, the CDR3 reads TGTGCCAGCAGCCTCTCTCGATTTAGCACAGATACGCAGTATTTT.